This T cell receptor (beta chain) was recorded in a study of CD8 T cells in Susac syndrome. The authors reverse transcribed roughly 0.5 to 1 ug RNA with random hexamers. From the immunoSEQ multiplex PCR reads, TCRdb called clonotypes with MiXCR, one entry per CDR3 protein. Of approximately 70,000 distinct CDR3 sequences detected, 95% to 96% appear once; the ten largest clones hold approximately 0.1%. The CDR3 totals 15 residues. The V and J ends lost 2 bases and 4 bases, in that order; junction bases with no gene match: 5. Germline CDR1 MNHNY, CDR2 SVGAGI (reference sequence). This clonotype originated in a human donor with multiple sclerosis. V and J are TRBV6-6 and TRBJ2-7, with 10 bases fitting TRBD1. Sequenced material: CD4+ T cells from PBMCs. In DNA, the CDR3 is TGTGCCAGCAGTTACCCAGGACAGGGGGTTTACGAGCAGTACTTC. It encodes CASSYPGQGVYEQYF.